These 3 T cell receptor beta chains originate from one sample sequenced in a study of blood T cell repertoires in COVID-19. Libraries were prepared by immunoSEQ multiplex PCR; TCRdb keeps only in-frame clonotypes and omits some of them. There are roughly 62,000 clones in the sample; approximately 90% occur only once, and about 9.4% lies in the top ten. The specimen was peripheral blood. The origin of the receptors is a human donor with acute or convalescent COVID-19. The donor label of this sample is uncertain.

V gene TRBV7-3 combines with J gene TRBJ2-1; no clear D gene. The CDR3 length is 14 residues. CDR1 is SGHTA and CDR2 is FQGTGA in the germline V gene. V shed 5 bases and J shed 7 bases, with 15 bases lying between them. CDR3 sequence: CASSLSLGRNEQFF. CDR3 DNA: TGTGCCAGCAGCCTGTCGCTAGGAAGGAATGAGCAGTTCTTC.

Written as DNA, the CDR3 is TGTGCCAGCAGCTTAGCAAGCCCATGGCAGCCCCAGCATTTT. The encoded protein is CASSLASPWQPQHF. The chain carries TRBV7-8 and TRBJ1-5, with D unresolved. V lost 0 bases and J lost 7, with 10 bases in between. This CDR3 comprises 14 residues. CDR1 is SGHVS and CDR2 is FQNEAQ in the germline V gene.

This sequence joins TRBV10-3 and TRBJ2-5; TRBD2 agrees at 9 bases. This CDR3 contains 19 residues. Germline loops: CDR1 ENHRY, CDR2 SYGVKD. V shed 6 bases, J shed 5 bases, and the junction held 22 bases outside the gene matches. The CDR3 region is CAISPGAGGTFKRRETQYF. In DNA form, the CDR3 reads TGTGCCATCAGCCCCGGCGCGGGAGGGACGTTCAAAAGGAGGGAGACCCAGTACTTC.